Listed below are T cell receptor beta chains from one sample, sequenced in a study of cytotoxic CD8 clonotypes in ibrutinib-treated CLL. Measured with immunoSEQ multiplex PCR; TCRdb has only the in-frame clones, and not every one. This table has 150,000 to 200,000 clones, 72% appearing once. Sequenced material: PBMCs, taken after 24 months of ibrutinib treatment. These receptors all come from a human donor with chronic lymphocytic leukemia. Each CDR3 is given with its conserved first and last residue. The D gene is left open where the match is weak. Not every row has a clone size; where given, it reads once, few, many or a size class.

CDR3 protein: CASSPATSGNNEQYF
CDR3 DNA: TGTGCCAGCTCACCAGCGACTAGCGGGAATAACGAGCAGTACTTC
D gene: TRBD2
clone size: -
J gene: TRBJ2-7
V gene: TRBV18

CDR3 protein: CASSTGQFRETDTQYF
CDR3 DNA: TGTGCCAGCAGCACGGGACAGTTCCGGGAAACAGATACGCAGTATTTT
D gene: TRBD1
clone size: -
J gene: TRBJ2-3
V gene: TRBV5-8

CDR3 protein: CASSQDRGRWELFF
CDR3 DNA: TGCGCCAGCAGCCAAGACAGGGGTAGATGGGAGCTGTTTTTT
D gene: -
clone size: -
J gene: TRBJ2-2
V gene: TRBV4-3

CDR3 protein: CAWIARWDRVGGYTF
CDR3 DNA: TGTGCCTGGATCGCTCGGTGGGACAGGGTTGGTGGCTACACCTTC
D gene: TRBD1
clone size: few
J gene: TRBJ1-2
V gene: TRBV30

CDR3 protein: CASSLVRTNTGELFF
CDR3 DNA: TGTGCCAGCAGCTTAGTTCGGACTAACACCGGGGAGCTGTTTTTT
D gene: -
clone size: -
J gene: TRBJ2-2
V gene: TRBV7-6

CDR3 protein: CASSIAAGSTDTQYF
CDR3 DNA: TGTGCCAGTAGTATAGCGGCGGGGTCCACAGATACGCAGTATTTT
D gene: -
clone size: -
J gene: TRBJ2-3
V gene: TRBV19

CDR3 protein: CASSHTKRGEDEQYF
CDR3 DNA: TGCGCCAGCAGCCATACAAAAAGAGGGGAGGACGAGCAGTACTTC
D gene: -
clone size: -
J gene: TRBJ2-7
V gene: TRBV4-3

CDR3 protein: CASSQDRAGRYEQYF
CDR3 DNA: TGCGCCAGCAGCCAAGATCGAGCAGGGCGCTACGAGCAGTACTTC
D gene: -
clone size: few
J gene: TRBJ2-7
V gene: TRBV4-1

CDR3 protein: CASSLPLLPLAISYNEQFF
CDR3 DNA: TGTGCCAGCTCACTCCCTCTTTTGCCTCTAGCGATATCCTACAATGAGCAGTTCTTC
D gene: -
clone size: -
J gene: TRBJ2-1
V gene: TRBV18

CDR3 protein: CASSMDPGVEDEQYF
CDR3 DNA: TGTGCCAGTAGTATGGACCCGGGGGTAGAAGACGAGCAGTACTTC
D gene: -
clone size: -
J gene: TRBJ2-7
V gene: TRBV19

CDR3 protein: CASSVNWGAKNIQYF
CDR3 DNA: TGTGCCAGCAGCGTAAACTGGGGGGCCAAAAACATTCAGTACTTC
D gene: -
clone size: -
J gene: TRBJ2-4
V gene: TRBV9

CDR3 protein: CASSYSISVQETQYF
CDR3 DNA: TGTGCCAGCAGTTACTCGATTAGCGTCCAAGAGACCCAGTACTTC
D gene: -
clone size: -
J gene: TRBJ2-5
V gene: TRBV6-6

CDR3 protein: CASSQTTGLAGELFF
CDR3 DNA: TGTGCCAGCAGTCAAACTACAGGGTTAGCCGGGGAGCTGTTTTTT
D gene: -
clone size: few
J gene: TRBJ2-2
V gene: TRBV7-2

CDR3 protein: CASSYSFTRAPETQYF
CDR3 DNA: TGTGCCAGCAGTTACTCTTTTACTAGGGCCCCAGAGACCCAGTACTTC
D gene: -
clone size: -
J gene: TRBJ2-5
V gene: TRBV6-5

CDR3 protein: CASSSWGQMTLNEQFF
CDR3 DNA: TGTGCCAGCAGCTCATGGGGGCAGATGACCCTCAATGAGCAGTTCTTC
D gene: -
clone size: -
J gene: TRBJ2-1
V gene: TRBV9

CDR3 protein: CASSLDRGMEGYTF
CDR3 DNA: TGTGCCAGCAGTCTGGACAGGGGGATGGAGGGCTACACCTTC
D gene: TRBD1
clone size: -
J gene: TRBJ1-2
V gene: TRBV11-2

CDR3 protein: CASSEPWELGDTQYF
CDR3 DNA: TGTGCCAGCAGTGAACCCTGGGAGCTGGGAGATACGCAGTATTTT
D gene: -
clone size: few
J gene: TRBJ2-3
V gene: TRBV6-1

CDR3 protein: CASSYDRGFAAFF
CDR3 DNA: TGTGCCAGCAGCTATGACAGGGGTTTCGCAGCTTTCTTT
D gene: TRBD1
clone size: -
J gene: TRBJ1-1
V gene: TRBV5-6

CDR3 protein: CSVETLAGGDYEQYF
CDR3 DNA: TGCAGCGTTGAAACCCTAGCGGGAGGGGACTACGAGCAGTACTTC
D gene: TRBD2
clone size: -
J gene: TRBJ2-7
V gene: TRBV29-1

CDR3 protein: CASSVGLAGSYEQYF
CDR3 DNA: TGTGCCAGCAGCGTAGGACTAGCGGGTTCGTACGAGCAGTACTTC
D gene: TRBD2
clone size: -
J gene: TRBJ2-7
V gene: TRBV9

CDR3 protein: CASSPLQGANANTQYF
CDR3 DNA: TGTGCCAGCTCACCATTACAGGGGGCCAACGCCAATACGCAGTATTTT
D gene: TRBD1
clone size: -
J gene: TRBJ2-3
V gene: TRBV18

CDR3 protein: CASSSKGQNTEAFF
CDR3 DNA: TGTGCCAGCAGCTCAAAAGGACAGAACACTGAAGCTTTCTTT
D gene: -
clone size: few
J gene: TRBJ1-1
V gene: TRBV7-9

CDR3 protein: CASSMNGAGKHDEQYF
CDR3 DNA: TGTGCCAGTAGTATGAACGGGGCCGGAAAACATGACGAGCAGTACTTC
D gene: -
clone size: -
J gene: TRBJ2-7
V gene: TRBV19

CDR3 protein: CASSVGQGARARLEAFF
CDR3 DNA: TGTGCCAGCAGCGTAGGACAGGGGGCGAGAGCTAGACTTGAAGCTTTCTTT
D gene: TRBD1
clone size: -
J gene: TRBJ1-1
V gene: TRBV9

CDR3 protein: CASSKLGQGYQPQHF
CDR3 DNA: TGTGCCAGCAGTAAACTTGGACAGGGGTATCAGCCCCAGCATTTT
D gene: TRBD1
clone size: few
J gene: TRBJ1-5
V gene: TRBV2

CDR3 protein: CASSPDLLGEQYF
CDR3 DNA: TGTGCCAGCAGTCCCGACCTTTTAGGGGAGCAGTACTTC
D gene: -
clone size: -
J gene: TRBJ2-7
V gene: TRBV6-5

CDR3 protein: CSVGTGGTEAFF
CDR3 DNA: TGCAGCGTTGGTACAGGGGGCACTGAAGCTTTCTTT
D gene: TRBD1
clone size: few
J gene: TRBJ1-1
V gene: TRBV29-1

CDR3 protein: CAWMVTSYEQYF
CDR3 DNA: TGTGCCTGGATGGTAACTTCCTACGAGCAGTACTTC
D gene: -
clone size: -
J gene: TRBJ2-7
V gene: TRBV30

CDR3 protein: CASSYQNALTNEKLFF
CDR3 DNA: TGTGCCAGCAGCTATCAGAATGCCCTAACTAATGAAAAACTGTTTTTT
D gene: -
clone size: -
J gene: TRBJ1-4
V gene: TRBV7-2

CDR3 protein: CASSYSGKIPYEQYF
CDR3 DNA: TGTGCCAGCAGCTATAGCGGGAAGATTCCTTACGAGCAGTACTTC
D gene: TRBD2
clone size: -
J gene: TRBJ2-7
V gene: TRBV11-2

CDR3 protein: CASSLGSGRAYNEQFF
CDR3 DNA: TGTGCCAGCAGCTTAGGTAGCGGGAGGGCCTACAATGAGCAGTTCTTC
D gene: TRBD2
clone size: -
J gene: TRBJ2-1
V gene: TRBV13

CDR3 protein: CASSKGVKESSYNEQFF
CDR3 DNA: TGTGCCAGCAGCAAAGGGGTGAAAGAAAGCTCCTACAATGAGCAGTTCTTC
D gene: -
clone size: once
J gene: TRBJ2-1
V gene: TRBV21-1

CDR3 protein: CASSLLRGSYEQYF
CDR3 DNA: TGTGCCAGCAGCCTACTCCGGGGGAGCTACGAGCAGTACTTC
D gene: -
clone size: -
J gene: TRBJ2-7
V gene: TRBV11-2

CDR3 protein: CASSPGTSVSYEQYF
CDR3 DNA: TGCGCCAGCAGCCCCGGGACTAGCGTCTCCTACGAGCAGTACTTC
D gene: TRBD2
clone size: -
J gene: TRBJ2-7
V gene: TRBV4-1

CDR3 protein: CASSLGGIETQYF
CDR3 DNA: TGCGCCAGCAGCTTGGGTGGTATAGAGACCCAGTACTTC
D gene: -
clone size: -
J gene: TRBJ2-5
V gene: TRBV5-1

CDR3 protein: CASSYRTQGTNEKLFF
CDR3 DNA: TGCGCCAGCAGCTACCGTACACAGGGAACTAATGAAAAACTGTTTTTT
D gene: -
clone size: -
J gene: TRBJ1-4
V gene: TRBV5-1

CDR3 protein: CASSPITGGYRTEAFF
CDR3 DNA: TGTGCCAGCTCACCAATAACAGGGGGGTATAGGACTGAAGCTTTCTTT
D gene: TRBD1
clone size: -
J gene: TRBJ1-1
V gene: TRBV18

CDR3 protein: CASILDNLVNGYTF
CDR3 DNA: TGTGCCAGCATACTGGACAACCTCGTAAATGGCTACACCTTC
D gene: -
clone size: -
J gene: TRBJ1-2
V gene: TRBV5-5

CDR3 protein: CASDLTGGKAGELFF
CDR3 DNA: TGCGCCAGTGATTTAACAGGGGGCAAGGCCGGGGAGCTGTTTTTT
D gene: TRBD1
clone size: -
J gene: TRBJ2-2
V gene: TRBV5-1

CDR3 protein: CASSPGPSYEQYF
CDR3 DNA: TGTGCCAGCTCACCTGGCCCCTCCTACGAGCAGTACTTC
D gene: -
clone size: -
J gene: TRBJ2-7
V gene: TRBV18

CDR3 protein: CASGDTYNTEAFF
CDR3 DNA: TGTGCCAGCGGGGACACCTATAACACTGAAGCTTTCTTT
D gene: -
clone size: -
J gene: TRBJ1-1
V gene: TRBV6-1

CDR3 protein: CASSFRLGAGANVLTF
CDR3 DNA: TGTGCCAGCAGCTTCAGGTTGGGGGCTGGGGCCAACGTCCTGACTTTC
D gene: -
clone size: -
J gene: TRBJ2-6
V gene: TRBV5-5

CDR3 protein: CASSLFFPSRGRGTDTQYF
CDR3 DNA: TGTGCCAGCAGTTTATTCTTCCCCTCGAGGGGGAGGGGCACAGATACGCAGTATTTT
D gene: -
clone size: -
J gene: TRBJ2-3
V gene: TRBV28

CDR3 protein: CASTSQDRGHRGYTF
CDR3 DNA: TGCGCCAGCACCTCACAGGACAGGGGGCACCGTGGCTACACCTTC
D gene: TRBD1
clone size: once
J gene: TRBJ1-2
V gene: TRBV5-1

CDR3 protein: CASSQDQTKNEQFF
CDR3 DNA: TGTGCCAGCAGCCAAGACCAGACGAAAAATGAGCAGTTCTTC
D gene: -
clone size: -
J gene: TRBJ2-1
V gene: TRBV4-2

CDR3 protein: CASSLTGGQPQHF
CDR3 DNA: TGTGCCAGCAGCTTGACAGGAGGCCAGCCCCAGCATTTT
D gene: -
clone size: -
J gene: TRBJ1-5
V gene: TRBV9